This TCR beta chain was identified during a study of human T cells and chemical hapten exposure (dated by TCRdb to about 2021). The study in broad terms: For sensitization, 2% DPC in acetone was applied to a roughly 2 cm by roughly 2 cm area of upper inner arm skin. Throughout the study period of about 23 weeks, patients also received therapeutic DPC doses to the scalp every week. Patch testing was done on the upper back using Finn chambers containing 0.01% DPC, and results were scored after 6 days according to International Contact Dermatitis Research Group standards. Alopecia areata with under or over 50% scalp involvement, alopecia totalis and alopecia universalis were represented in the patient cohort, which was mostly female. Libraries were pooled for sequencing, and per-sample TCR yields varied mainly because of small differences in library volumes within the pool. Peripheral blood TCR repertoire changes were tracked in vivo in alopecia patients during primary and secondary sensitization to the hapten diphenylcyclopropenone (DPC). Blood was sampled from patients pre-sensitization (week 0) and at 2, 6 and about 24 weeks after DPC sensitization. Blood for TCR sequencing was provided by twenty-nine alopecia patients at one to four time points (pre-sensitization, 2, 6 and 24 weeks).

Libraries were prepared through RACE. For sequencing, a NextSeq 500 was employed. During library preparation, unique molecular identifiers were attached to individual cDNA molecules so that TCRs could be counted in a quantitative, reproducible way. Each blood RNA sample was used to sequence both TCR alpha and TCR beta chains. The paper's processing steps were these. A median of around 100,000 TCRs per sample was observed, with a range of about 20,000 to 690,600. The Decombinator software suite was used to annotate V, J and CDR3 in the TCR reads. Every sample was subsampled to the same number of TCRs (28,000) for the PS versus PT1 abundance plots. Expanded TCRs were defined as absent before sensitization and observed at least eight times at the 2-week time point. The raw public data were reprocessed by TCRdb itself: fastp quality trimming at Q25, MiXCR clonotype calling, in-frame beta chains only. One record per CDR3 amino acid sequence lists the most common genes and DNA. These V and J calls derive from TCRdb rather than the authors' analysis. In this sample the table shows under 450,000 distinct CDR3 sequences, about 6% of which occur a single time. The top ten clones comprise around 6.1% of the sample.

Based on the germline V gene, the CDR1 and CDR2 sequences are SQVTM and ANQGSEA. CDR3 length: 13 amino acids, cysteine to phenylalanine. Just CDR3 DNA is preserved here, 39 bases in frame from base 1. Trimming removed 5 bases from V and 1 base from J, leaving 11 bases between the germline ends. Comments on this clonotype: This clone's antigen is unknown. No base quality information exists; no much larger clone differs at one position.

In the paper's terms, the time point label means: patch test 2, 6 weeks after DPC sensitization. What this sample's treatment or condition label stands for: therapeutic diphenylcyclopropenone sensitization with weekly scalp DPC. At every patch-test visit, the blood draw took place before the patch test was put on. To be eligible, patients had to be aged 18 to 70, diagnosed with alopecia and judged suitable for DPC therapy, while pregnant patients were excluded. Total RNA was extracted from unfractionated whole blood collected in Tempus Blood RNA tubes. Results the study describes overall, beyond this receptor: Alopecia, a presumed autoimmune disease, was present in all patients, so the immune response of the patients might differ from that of healthy individuals. DPC sensitization did not change the number of TCRs with a frequency above 1 in 1000, and there was no evidence of changes in global repertoire structure. After repeated subsampling, changes were observed in the strength of the expansion versus patch-test correlation and in the threshold at which the correlation became significant. The number of PT1 expanded TCRs positively correlated with patch test score, significant at thresholds 8, 16 and 32 but not 4. Expanded TCRs formed significantly more large CDR3 similarity clusters than pre-sensitization or healthy control sets, consistent with antigen-driven responses.

The TCR originated in a young woman with alopecia areata. Some clones in this sample may be carry-over from other donors' samples. The input for sequencing was whole blood, taken in connection with sensitization to the hapten diphenylcyclopropenone (DPC). Recombination joined TRBV29-1 with TRBJ1-1; TRBD1 could be the D gene, as 6 bases match. The base sequence is TGCAGCGTTCCTCGGACAGCGAACACTGAAGCTTTCTTT. Its coded protein is CSVPRTANTEAFF.